The T cell receptor (beta chain) described here comes from a study of CD4 T cells in relation to SARS-CoV-2 and coronaviruses. Study background: The negative reference was HIV-1 Nef peptide pool or peptide-free culture. Study conclusions and caveats: In roughly 60% of donors, memory CD4+ clonotypes crossrecognized SARS-CoV-2 and at least one common cold coronavirus spike.

Worth noting for this clone: Its target is unknown.

This CDR3 contains 13 residues. Deletions cut 4 bases from V and 3 bases from J, with 12 bases between. Germline V gene lookup returns CDR1 SQVTM and CDR2 ANQGSEA. The repertoire was sequenced with immunoSEQ multiplex PCR; TCRdb's copy has only in-frame clones and lacks some. The data hold 20,000 or so clones, with approximately 75% observed a single time. The unexposed donors gave CD4+ T cells in about 2011-2019, prior to COVID-19. Isolation of CD4+ T cells took place after less than twelve days in culture. Unexposed-donor CD4+ T cells were probed with SARS-CoV-2 S/N and four cold-coronavirus spikes, cells permitting. Roughly 2 million PBMCs per well were cultured with approximately 10 IU/ml IL-2.

This TCR came from a human donor in good health. V and J are TRBV29-1 and TRBJ1-1; D not resolved. Source material: CD4+ T cells from PBMCs, cultured in vitro. The CDR3 is CSVAWLADTEAFF. The CDR3 DNA reads as TGCAGCGTTGCATGGCTGGCGGACACTGAAGCTTTCTTT.